This paragraph covers one T cell receptor (beta chain) sequence. Its specificity is not known. This sample stems from a study of vaccination effects on CD4 cells after COVID-19. Under the ViraFEST assay, PBMC were stimulated with viral peptide pools so that antigen-specific CD4+ T cells expanded. Sequencing was performed afterwards. An approximately nine-day culture period preceded the isolation of CD4+ T cells. The cohort was immunized with two doses of either the BNT162b2 or mRNA-1273 vaccine. IL-2 medium supplanted half the medium on days 3 and 7. Study results and limitations: Early post-infection timepoints were missing from the study, which also had few convalescent patients.

The table came from immunoSEQ multiplex PCR; TCRdb's copy has only in-frame clones and leaves some out. This sample yields 60,000 to 90,000 clones, of which about 81% are seen a single time; 0.95% to 1.5% belongs to the top ten. With 0 bases removed from V and 5 bases from J, the gap between germline ends came to 10 bases. The CDR3 has 13 residues. Per the germline V gene, CDR1 is GTSNPN and CDR2 is SVGIG (reference sequence). This rearrangement joins TRBV30 to TRBJ2-5; D may be TRBD2 (5 bases). The source was CD4+ T cells from PBMCs cultured with HCoV-229E spike peptides, collected after COVID-19 vaccination. The receptor was isolated from a human donor who received a COVID-19 vaccine. In DNA form, the CDR3 reads TGTGCCTGGAGTGTAGGTAGCGTGGAGACCCAGTACTTC. The encoded protein is CAWSVGSVETQYF.